These 23 T cell receptor beta chains were all obtained from the same sample, sequenced in a study of blood T cell repertoires in COVID-19. Sequenced by immunoSEQ multiplex PCR; TCRdb stores in-frame clones only, minus some. Among 250,000 to 300,000 clones listed, roughly 90% were seen once. Sequencing used peripheral blood. These receptors were collected from a woman in her 70s with COVID-19, enrolled during active disease.

The rearrangement joins TRBV10-3 to TRBJ2-1, with 12 nucleotides matching TRBD2. CDR3 size: 20 residues. CDR1 is ENHRY, CDR2 SYGVKD, per germline. V trimming: 0 bases; J trimming: 2 bases; junction bases outside the gene matches: 11. This CDR3 is CAISESELAGGRRTYNEQFF. The CDR3 DNA follows: TGTGCCATCAGTGAGTCGGAACTAGCGGGGGGTAGGAGAACCTACAATGAGCAGTTCTTC.

This rearrangement joins TRBV18 to TRBJ1-4, with TRBD1 matching over 9 bases. This CDR3 is 14 amino acids long. The germline V gene has CDR1 KGHSH and CDR2 LQKENI. V lost 5 bases to trimming and J lost 8 bases; unmatched junction nucleotides: 6. CDR3 protein: CASSSRQGEEKLFF. The CDR3 DNA is TGTGCCAGCTCAAGTCGACAGGGGGAGGAAAAACTGTTTTTT.

The chain recombines TRBV6-2 or TRBV6-3 with TRBJ2-7; TRBD1 agrees at 7 bases. Germline CDR1 is MNHEY and CDR2 is SVGEGT. CDR3 length equals 15 residues. V gave up 5 bases and J gave up 2 bases; unmatched junction bases: 9. CDR3 protein: CASSRQDRSTYEQYF. The CDR3, as DNA: TGTGCCAGCAGTCGTCAGGACAGGTCAACCTACGAGCAGTACTTC.

The J gene is TRBJ2-3, the V gene TRBV30; D uncertain. With 0 bases removed from V and 1 base from J, the gap between germline ends came to 11 bases. The germline V gene encodes CDR1 GTSNPN and CDR2 SVGIG (reference sequence). The CDR3 consists of 15 residues. This CDR3 is CAWSVMPGRTDTQYF. CDR3 coding DNA: TGTGCCTGGAGTGTGATGCCTGGGCGCACAGATACGCAGTATTTT.

This chain joins TRBV30 and TRBJ2-5; 13 positions match TRBD2. Germline V gives CDR1 GTSNPN, CDR2 SVGIG (reference sequence). J was trimmed by 2 bases and V by 3 bases; bases with no gene match: 3. This CDR3 comprises 15 residues. The CDR3 coding sequence is TGTGCCTGGAGCGCGGGACTAGCGGGACAAGAGACCCAGTACTTC. Amino acids: CAWSAGLAGQETQYF.

The chain uses TRBV5-4 and TRBJ2-7; 7 positions agree with TRBD1. Germline V gene sequence: CDR1 SGHNT, CDR2 YYREEE (reference sequence). The V segment lost 5 bases and the J segment 3 bases; nucleotides outside the gene matches: 5. The CDR3 has 13 amino acids. The CDR3 here is CASSRGQHYEQYF. The DNA of the CDR3 is TGTGCCAGCAGTCGGGGACAGCACTACGAGCAGTACTTC.

The gene calls are TRBV5-8 and TRBJ2-7; D gene unclear. CDR1 and CDR2 from the germline V gene are SGHTS and YDEGEE. Trimming took off 5 bases at V and 6 bases at J, with 12 bases between the two ends. The CDR3 is 12 residues long. The CDR3 DNA reads TGTGCCAGCAGACCTGACACCTCCGAGCAGTACTTC. This sequence encodes CASRPDTSEQYF.

The gene calls are TRBV5-1 and TRBJ1-1; 7 bases fit TRBD1. V was pared by 0 bases and J by 1 base, with 3 bases of the junction left unmatched. Per the germline V gene, CDR1 is SGHRS and CDR2 is YFSETQ. CDR3 size: 15 residues. The CDR3 spells CASSLAGTANTEAFF. DNA of the CDR3: TGCGCCAGCAGCTTGGCCGGGACAGCGAACACTGAAGCTTTCTTT.

The rearrangement uses TRBV11-3 and TRBJ2-1; 13 bases are a match to TRBD2. The CDR3 extends over 16 amino acids. The germline V gene has CDR1 SGHNT and CDR2 YENEEA. V lost 1 base and J lost 9; bases outside the gene matches: 6. CDR3 residues: CASSLGTSGGAGEQFF. In nucleotides, the CDR3 is TGTGCCAGCAGCTTAGGAACTAGCGGGGGGGCGGGTGAGCAGTTCTTC. Using reference TRBV11-3 and TRBJ2-1 for the parts outside the CDR3, the full variable domain is EAGVVQSPRYKIIEKKQPVAFWCNPISGHNTLYWYLQNLGQGPELLIRYENEEAVDDSQLPKDRFSAERLKGVDSTLKIQPAELGDSAVYLCASSLGTSGGAGEQFFGPGTRLTVL.

The CDR3 nucleotides read TGTGCCAGCCTGACAGGGCAGAACACCGGGGAGCTGTTTTTT. Amino acid sequence: CASLTGQNTGELFF. This chain uses TRBV2 with TRBJ2-2, with TRBD1 matching 7 bases. There are 14 residues in the CDR3. V trimming: 8 bases; J trimming: 1 base; junction bases outside the gene matches: 4. CDR1 and CDR2 from the germline V gene are SNHLY and FYNNEI.

This clone showed up just once. The chain combines TRBV27 with TRBJ1-2, with D perhaps matching TRBD1 (6 bases). This CDR3 contains 13 residues. The V and J ends lost 4 bases and 6 bases respectively, with 12 bases between them. The V gene's germline CDR1 is MNHEY and CDR2 SMNVEV (reference sequence). DNA of the CDR3: TGTGCCAGCAGTTCAAACAGGGTGGATGGCTACACCTTC. Encoded protein: CASSSNRVDGYTF.

This clone turned up a few times. The chain links TRBV2 to TRBJ1-2; 10 bases are a match to TRBD1. After removal of 7 bases from V and 2 bases from J, the junction contained 4 bases not matched to a gene. The CDR3 sequence is 14 residues long. From germline, CDR1 is SNHLY and CDR2 FYNNEI. The chain's CDR3 is CASTKDRGNYGYTF. Written as DNA, the CDR3 is TGTGCCAGCACCAAGGACAGGGGGAACTATGGCTACACCTTC.

This chain joins TRBV5-1 and TRBJ1-6; 8 nucleotides match TRBD1. Trimming cost V 4 bases and J 1 base; bases outside gene matches: 13. Per the germline V gene, CDR1 is SGHRS and CDR2 is YFSETQ. The CDR3 totals 19 residues. CDR3 nucleotides: TGCGCCAGCAGCGGACATCCAGGGGGCTCGACGTCCTATAATTCACCCCTCCACTTT. It translates to CASSGHPGGSTSYNSPLHF.

This clone occurred once. The chain links TRBV9 to TRBJ1-2; D is perhaps TRBD1 (6 bases). Trimming cost V 0 bases and J 3 bases, with 9 bases left between them. This CDR3 is 14 amino acids long. Germline V CDR1 and CDR2: SGDLS, YYNGEE. The CDR3 DNA reads as TGTGCCAGCAGCGTAGTGGCAGGGGACTATGGCTACACCTTC. Its translation: CASSVVAGDYGYTF.

V gene TRBV7-3 combines with J gene TRBJ2-5; D is possibly TRBD1 (7 bases). The CDR3 is 13 residues long. The germline CDR1 and CDR2 sequences are SGHTA and FQGTGA. Trimming took 3 bases from V and 4 from J, leaving 9 bases between them. The CDR3 loop is CASSFQGGETQYF. For the CDR3, the DNA is TGTGCCAGCAGCTTTCAGGGGGGAGAGACCCAGTACTTC.

The rearrangement uses TRBV18 and TRBJ2-3; TRBD2 is a possible D gene (5 bases). The CDR3 is made up of 18 amino acids. V was shortened by 4 bases and J by 2 bases, with 22 bases between the two germline ends. Germline V gene lookup returns CDR1 KGHSH and CDR2 LQKENI. The CDR3, as DNA: TGTGCCAGCTCACACCGAGGAGGCATACGCGCTACCACAGATACGCAGTATTTT. This sequence encodes CASSHRGGIRATTDTQYF.

V is TRBV29-1 and J is TRBJ1-2, with D perhaps TRBD1 (6 bases). The germline CDR1 and CDR2 sequences are SQVTM and ANQGSEA. The CDR3 spans 12 residues. With 3 bases removed from V and 6 bases from J, the gap between germline ends came to 11 bases. The CDR3 sequence is CSVDRGSHGYTF. CDR3 DNA: TGCAGCGTTGACAGGGGAAGCCATGGCTACACCTTC. The whole variable domain, remainder taken from reference TRBV29-1 and TRBJ1-2, is SAVISQKPSRDICQRGTSLTIQCQVDSQVTMMFWYRQQPGQSLTLIATANQGSEATYESGFVIDKFPISRPNLTFSTLTVSNMSPEDSSIYLCSVDRGSHGYTFGSGTRLTVV.

The rearrangement links TRBV27 to TRBJ2-7; D is uncertain. The CDR3 runs 13 residues. Trimming removed 5 bases at V and 0 bases at J, with 8 bases between. Germline V gene data show CDR1 as MNHEY and CDR2 as SMNVEV (reference sequence). CDR3 nucleotides: TGTGCCAGCAGTCCCCTCCTCTCCTACGAGCAGTACTTC. It codes for CASSPLLSYEQYF.

The CDR3 reads CASSQEARTGGNEQFF. The CDR3 DNA reads as TGCGCCAGCAGCCAAGAAGCGCGGACAGGGGGGAATGAGCAGTTCTTC. The rearrangement links TRBV4-3 to TRBJ2-1, with 10 nucleotides matching TRBD1. CDR1 and CDR2 (germline): LGHNA, YSLEER. This CDR3 has 16 residues. J lost 7 bases, V lost 0 bases, and 6 bases had no gene match.

V and J are TRBV19 and TRBJ1-1, with D perhaps matching TRBD1 (6 bases). This CDR3 contains 15 residues. Looked up from germline, CDR1 is LNHDA and CDR2 is SQIVND (reference sequence). Trimming shortened V by 4 bases and J by 0 bases, and 12 bases separated the two germline ends. The CDR3 loop reads CASSTPRGMNTEAFF. The CDR3 DNA reads as TGTGCCAGTAGTACCCCCAGGGGTATGAACACTGAAGCTTTCTTT.

The J gene is TRBJ1-3, the V gene TRBV7-8; TRBD1 agrees at 9 bases. The CDR3 sequence is 17 residues long. Germline V gives CDR1 SGHVS, CDR2 FQNEAQ. The V and J ends lost 5 bases and 4 bases, in that order; junction bases with no gene match: 12. The chain's CDR3 is CASSPTGTGSFGNTIYF. CDR3 nucleotide sequence: TGTGCCAGCAGCCCGACCGGGACAGGGAGTTTCGGAAACACCATATATTTT.

This chain joins TRBV9 and TRBJ2-7; possible D gene TRBD1, 6 bases. V lost 2 bases to trimming and J lost 0 bases, with 12 bases between them. Looked up from germline, CDR1 is SGDLS and CDR2 is YYNGEE. The CDR3 has 15 residues. CDR3 nucleotide sequence: TGTGCCAGCAGCGTGACCGGACAGAGCTCCTACGAGCAGTACTTC. Protein product: CASSVTGQSSYEQYF.

The CDR3 sequence: CASSQVFSVRGGKGEQFF. CDR3 coding DNA: TGCGCCAGCAGCCAAGTTTTCTCGGTTCGGGGAGGAAAGGGTGAGCAGTTCTTC. The V gene is TRBV4-1, the J gene TRBJ2-1; tentative D call: TRBD2 (6 bases). CDR3 length: 18 amino acids. From germline, CDR1 is MGHRA and CDR2 YSYEKL. V lost 1 base to trimming and J lost 9 bases, with 25 bases between them.